The TCR beta chain under discussion was sequenced for a study of vaccination effects on CD4 cells after COVID-19. Background on the study: Median timing of post-vaccine samples was 72 days after the second dose.

Sequencing followed a ViraFEST assay step that expanded antigen-specific CD4+ T cells with viral peptide pools. Culture proceeded for 10 days, and CD4+ T cells were then isolated. All participants had two doses of either the BNT162b2 or mRNA-1273 vaccine. IL-2 at 9 to 10 IU/ml and peptides at roughly 10 ug/ml were added to cultured PBMC, around 2.2 million per well. A half-medium replacement with IL-2 medium was carried out on days 3 and 7. Overall study results and limits: Nearly all vaccine-induced clones in healthy recipients recognized only SARS-CoV-2.

Concerning this clone itself: The antigen is undetermined.

TCRdb's copy holds only in-frame clones and misses some; the assay was immunoSEQ multiplex PCR. The sample holds tens of thousands of clones, just under 75% seen once. The CDR3 runs to 15 residues. In germline, CDR1 is GTSNPN, CDR2 SVGIG (reference sequence). V was clipped by 1 base and J by 5 bases; unmatched bases: 8. The sequence was obtained from a human donor who received a COVID-19 vaccine. The sequencing here drew on CD4+ T cells from PBMCs cultured with HCoV-229E spike peptides, taken after COVID-19 vaccination. This chain joins TRBV30 and TRBJ2-5; 9 bases match TRBD1. The DNA of the CDR3 is TGTGCCTGGAGTGCCGGGACAGGGTTGGGGGAGACCCAGTACTTC. Translation gives CAWSAGTGLGETQYF.